Listed below are T cell receptor beta chains from one sample, sequenced in a study of sequential checkpoint blockade in melanoma. Only in-frame clones appear in the TCRdb table, and some are missing; sequencing was by immunoSEQ multiplex PCR. The sample includes about 13,000 clones, about 78% of them seen just once. The source material was CD8+ T cells sorted from blood (inferred from file names), sampled from a patient given nivolumab and ipilimumab in sequence. All receptors come from a human donor with melanoma. The CDR3 runs from the conserved cysteine through the conserved F or W. D genes are given only for firm matches. Some rows have no size entry. The others give once, few or many, or a class for an expanded clone.

j_gene: TRBJ1-1; abundance: few; v_gene: TRBV7-8; d_gene: -; CDR3nt: TGTGCCAGCAGCCCGGACAGTACTGAAGCTTTCTTT; CDR3aa: CASSPDSTEAFF
j_gene: TRBJ2-7; abundance: -; v_gene: TRBV5-1; d_gene: -; CDR3nt: TGCGCCAGCAGCTTGGGAGTCGGTAGCTCCTACGAGCAGTACTTC; CDR3aa: CASSLGVGSSYEQYF
j_gene: TRBJ1-3; abundance: large; v_gene: TRBV28; d_gene: TRBD1; CDR3nt: TGTGCCAGCAGCCCGGACAGGCCCTCAGGAAACACCATATATTTT; CDR3aa: CASSPDRPSGNTIYF
j_gene: TRBJ2-3; abundance: -; v_gene: TRBV9; d_gene: TRBD2; CDR3nt: TGTGCCAGCAGCCCAGGGACTAGCGGACTCACAGATACGCAGTATTTT; CDR3aa: CASSPGTSGLTDTQYF
j_gene: TRBJ2-3; abundance: -; v_gene: TRBV6-5; d_gene: -; CDR3nt: TGTGCCAGCACCCTCGGGGATACGCAGTATTTT; CDR3aa: CASTLGDTQYF
j_gene: TRBJ2-3; abundance: -; v_gene: TRBV10-3; d_gene: TRBD2; CDR3nt: TGTGCCACCTACAGAGCGGCGGGAGGGGCAGATACGCAGTATTTT; CDR3aa: CATYRAAGGADTQYF
j_gene: TRBJ2-1; abundance: -; v_gene: TRBV7-3; d_gene: -; CDR3nt: TGTGCCAGCAGCTTAGGGGGGAGTAATTACAATGAGCAGTTCTTC; CDR3aa: CASSLGGSNYNEQFF
j_gene: TRBJ1-2; abundance: -; v_gene: TRBV7-8; d_gene: TRBD1; CDR3nt: TGTGCCAGCAGCCCCGGGACAGGGGTTTGGTATGGCTACACCTTC; CDR3aa: CASSPGTGVWYGYTF
j_gene: TRBJ2-3; abundance: once; v_gene: TRBV7-2; d_gene: TRBD2; CDR3nt: TGTGCCAGCAGCTGGCCCGGGACTATGGGGACAGATACGCAGTATTTT; CDR3aa: CASSWPGTMGTDTQYF
j_gene: TRBJ2-5; abundance: -; v_gene: TRBV19; d_gene: -; CDR3nt: TGTGCCAGTAGAAAGTTGGGAGACCAAGAGACCCAGTACTTC; CDR3aa: CASRKLGDQETQYF
j_gene: TRBJ2-7; abundance: -; v_gene: TRBV13; d_gene: -; CDR3nt: TGTGCCAGCAGCTTAGGCGGCGGGATCTACGAGCAGTACTTC; CDR3aa: CASSLGGGIYEQYF
j_gene: TRBJ2-7; abundance: -; v_gene: TRBV6-1; d_gene: TRBD2; CDR3nt: TGTGCCAGCAGTGCAGGGACTAGCGGGGCCGAGCAGTACTTC; CDR3aa: CASSAGTSGAEQYF
j_gene: TRBJ1-1; abundance: -; v_gene: TRBV30; d_gene: -; CDR3nt: TGTGCCTGGCGACGAGGGTCTAACACTGAAGCTTTCTTT; CDR3aa: CAWRRGSNTEAFF
j_gene: TRBJ1-4; abundance: -; v_gene: TRBV7-9; d_gene: TRBD1; CDR3nt: TGTGCCAGCAGCCCAGAGGGCCAGGGGGCTAATGAAAAACTGTTTTTT; CDR3aa: CASSPEGQGANEKLFF
j_gene: TRBJ2-7; abundance: few; v_gene: TRBV7-2; d_gene: -; CDR3nt: TGTGCCAGCAGCTCCACTAGTTCCCTGACAGGCCCCTACGAGCAGTACTTC; CDR3aa: CASSSTSSLTGPYEQYF
j_gene: TRBJ2-7; abundance: -; v_gene: TRBV9; d_gene: TRBD1; CDR3nt: TGTGCCAGCAGCGTAGAAGGGACAGGGTTTTACGAGCAGTACTTC; CDR3aa: CASSVEGTGFYEQYF
j_gene: TRBJ1-1; abundance: -; v_gene: TRBV4-1; d_gene: -; CDR3nt: TGCGCCAGCAGCCAAGTGCCCCGCGCGGACACTGAAGCTTTCTTT; CDR3aa: CASSQVPRADTEAFF
j_gene: TRBJ2-7; abundance: -; v_gene: TRBV5-1; d_gene: TRBD1; CDR3nt: TGCGCCAGCAGCTTTGGGACAGGGACGTACGAGCAGTACTTC; CDR3aa: CASSFGTGTYEQYF
j_gene: TRBJ1-5; abundance: -; v_gene: TRBV19; d_gene: TRBD1; CDR3nt: TGTGCCAGTAGTATAGATAGCGTGGGGACAGGGGGAAGGTTGAGCAATCAGCCCCAGCATTTT; CDR3aa: CASSIDSVGTGGRLSNQPQHF
j_gene: TRBJ2-1; abundance: few; v_gene: TRBV6-1; d_gene: -; CDR3nt: TGTGCCAGCAGTGGACTCGGGGTAGCGGCTTACAATGAGCAGTTCTTC; CDR3aa: CASSGLGVAAYNEQFF
j_gene: TRBJ2-3; abundance: few; v_gene: TRBV2; d_gene: TRBD2; CDR3nt: TGTGCCAGCAGTGAAGCGGGGACTAGCGGGGGCCTTACAGATACGCAGTATTTT; CDR3aa: CASSEAGTSGGLTDTQYF
j_gene: TRBJ2-1; abundance: -; v_gene: TRBV7-3; d_gene: TRBD2; CDR3nt: TGTGCCAGCAGTTCCGGGACTAGCGGGAAAGGTGAGCAGTTCTTC; CDR3aa: CASSSGTSGKGEQFF
j_gene: TRBJ2-7; abundance: -; v_gene: TRBV6-1; d_gene: -; CDR3nt: TGTGCCACCCGGGACACCGGCTCCTACGAGCAGTACTTC; CDR3aa: CATRDTGSYEQYF